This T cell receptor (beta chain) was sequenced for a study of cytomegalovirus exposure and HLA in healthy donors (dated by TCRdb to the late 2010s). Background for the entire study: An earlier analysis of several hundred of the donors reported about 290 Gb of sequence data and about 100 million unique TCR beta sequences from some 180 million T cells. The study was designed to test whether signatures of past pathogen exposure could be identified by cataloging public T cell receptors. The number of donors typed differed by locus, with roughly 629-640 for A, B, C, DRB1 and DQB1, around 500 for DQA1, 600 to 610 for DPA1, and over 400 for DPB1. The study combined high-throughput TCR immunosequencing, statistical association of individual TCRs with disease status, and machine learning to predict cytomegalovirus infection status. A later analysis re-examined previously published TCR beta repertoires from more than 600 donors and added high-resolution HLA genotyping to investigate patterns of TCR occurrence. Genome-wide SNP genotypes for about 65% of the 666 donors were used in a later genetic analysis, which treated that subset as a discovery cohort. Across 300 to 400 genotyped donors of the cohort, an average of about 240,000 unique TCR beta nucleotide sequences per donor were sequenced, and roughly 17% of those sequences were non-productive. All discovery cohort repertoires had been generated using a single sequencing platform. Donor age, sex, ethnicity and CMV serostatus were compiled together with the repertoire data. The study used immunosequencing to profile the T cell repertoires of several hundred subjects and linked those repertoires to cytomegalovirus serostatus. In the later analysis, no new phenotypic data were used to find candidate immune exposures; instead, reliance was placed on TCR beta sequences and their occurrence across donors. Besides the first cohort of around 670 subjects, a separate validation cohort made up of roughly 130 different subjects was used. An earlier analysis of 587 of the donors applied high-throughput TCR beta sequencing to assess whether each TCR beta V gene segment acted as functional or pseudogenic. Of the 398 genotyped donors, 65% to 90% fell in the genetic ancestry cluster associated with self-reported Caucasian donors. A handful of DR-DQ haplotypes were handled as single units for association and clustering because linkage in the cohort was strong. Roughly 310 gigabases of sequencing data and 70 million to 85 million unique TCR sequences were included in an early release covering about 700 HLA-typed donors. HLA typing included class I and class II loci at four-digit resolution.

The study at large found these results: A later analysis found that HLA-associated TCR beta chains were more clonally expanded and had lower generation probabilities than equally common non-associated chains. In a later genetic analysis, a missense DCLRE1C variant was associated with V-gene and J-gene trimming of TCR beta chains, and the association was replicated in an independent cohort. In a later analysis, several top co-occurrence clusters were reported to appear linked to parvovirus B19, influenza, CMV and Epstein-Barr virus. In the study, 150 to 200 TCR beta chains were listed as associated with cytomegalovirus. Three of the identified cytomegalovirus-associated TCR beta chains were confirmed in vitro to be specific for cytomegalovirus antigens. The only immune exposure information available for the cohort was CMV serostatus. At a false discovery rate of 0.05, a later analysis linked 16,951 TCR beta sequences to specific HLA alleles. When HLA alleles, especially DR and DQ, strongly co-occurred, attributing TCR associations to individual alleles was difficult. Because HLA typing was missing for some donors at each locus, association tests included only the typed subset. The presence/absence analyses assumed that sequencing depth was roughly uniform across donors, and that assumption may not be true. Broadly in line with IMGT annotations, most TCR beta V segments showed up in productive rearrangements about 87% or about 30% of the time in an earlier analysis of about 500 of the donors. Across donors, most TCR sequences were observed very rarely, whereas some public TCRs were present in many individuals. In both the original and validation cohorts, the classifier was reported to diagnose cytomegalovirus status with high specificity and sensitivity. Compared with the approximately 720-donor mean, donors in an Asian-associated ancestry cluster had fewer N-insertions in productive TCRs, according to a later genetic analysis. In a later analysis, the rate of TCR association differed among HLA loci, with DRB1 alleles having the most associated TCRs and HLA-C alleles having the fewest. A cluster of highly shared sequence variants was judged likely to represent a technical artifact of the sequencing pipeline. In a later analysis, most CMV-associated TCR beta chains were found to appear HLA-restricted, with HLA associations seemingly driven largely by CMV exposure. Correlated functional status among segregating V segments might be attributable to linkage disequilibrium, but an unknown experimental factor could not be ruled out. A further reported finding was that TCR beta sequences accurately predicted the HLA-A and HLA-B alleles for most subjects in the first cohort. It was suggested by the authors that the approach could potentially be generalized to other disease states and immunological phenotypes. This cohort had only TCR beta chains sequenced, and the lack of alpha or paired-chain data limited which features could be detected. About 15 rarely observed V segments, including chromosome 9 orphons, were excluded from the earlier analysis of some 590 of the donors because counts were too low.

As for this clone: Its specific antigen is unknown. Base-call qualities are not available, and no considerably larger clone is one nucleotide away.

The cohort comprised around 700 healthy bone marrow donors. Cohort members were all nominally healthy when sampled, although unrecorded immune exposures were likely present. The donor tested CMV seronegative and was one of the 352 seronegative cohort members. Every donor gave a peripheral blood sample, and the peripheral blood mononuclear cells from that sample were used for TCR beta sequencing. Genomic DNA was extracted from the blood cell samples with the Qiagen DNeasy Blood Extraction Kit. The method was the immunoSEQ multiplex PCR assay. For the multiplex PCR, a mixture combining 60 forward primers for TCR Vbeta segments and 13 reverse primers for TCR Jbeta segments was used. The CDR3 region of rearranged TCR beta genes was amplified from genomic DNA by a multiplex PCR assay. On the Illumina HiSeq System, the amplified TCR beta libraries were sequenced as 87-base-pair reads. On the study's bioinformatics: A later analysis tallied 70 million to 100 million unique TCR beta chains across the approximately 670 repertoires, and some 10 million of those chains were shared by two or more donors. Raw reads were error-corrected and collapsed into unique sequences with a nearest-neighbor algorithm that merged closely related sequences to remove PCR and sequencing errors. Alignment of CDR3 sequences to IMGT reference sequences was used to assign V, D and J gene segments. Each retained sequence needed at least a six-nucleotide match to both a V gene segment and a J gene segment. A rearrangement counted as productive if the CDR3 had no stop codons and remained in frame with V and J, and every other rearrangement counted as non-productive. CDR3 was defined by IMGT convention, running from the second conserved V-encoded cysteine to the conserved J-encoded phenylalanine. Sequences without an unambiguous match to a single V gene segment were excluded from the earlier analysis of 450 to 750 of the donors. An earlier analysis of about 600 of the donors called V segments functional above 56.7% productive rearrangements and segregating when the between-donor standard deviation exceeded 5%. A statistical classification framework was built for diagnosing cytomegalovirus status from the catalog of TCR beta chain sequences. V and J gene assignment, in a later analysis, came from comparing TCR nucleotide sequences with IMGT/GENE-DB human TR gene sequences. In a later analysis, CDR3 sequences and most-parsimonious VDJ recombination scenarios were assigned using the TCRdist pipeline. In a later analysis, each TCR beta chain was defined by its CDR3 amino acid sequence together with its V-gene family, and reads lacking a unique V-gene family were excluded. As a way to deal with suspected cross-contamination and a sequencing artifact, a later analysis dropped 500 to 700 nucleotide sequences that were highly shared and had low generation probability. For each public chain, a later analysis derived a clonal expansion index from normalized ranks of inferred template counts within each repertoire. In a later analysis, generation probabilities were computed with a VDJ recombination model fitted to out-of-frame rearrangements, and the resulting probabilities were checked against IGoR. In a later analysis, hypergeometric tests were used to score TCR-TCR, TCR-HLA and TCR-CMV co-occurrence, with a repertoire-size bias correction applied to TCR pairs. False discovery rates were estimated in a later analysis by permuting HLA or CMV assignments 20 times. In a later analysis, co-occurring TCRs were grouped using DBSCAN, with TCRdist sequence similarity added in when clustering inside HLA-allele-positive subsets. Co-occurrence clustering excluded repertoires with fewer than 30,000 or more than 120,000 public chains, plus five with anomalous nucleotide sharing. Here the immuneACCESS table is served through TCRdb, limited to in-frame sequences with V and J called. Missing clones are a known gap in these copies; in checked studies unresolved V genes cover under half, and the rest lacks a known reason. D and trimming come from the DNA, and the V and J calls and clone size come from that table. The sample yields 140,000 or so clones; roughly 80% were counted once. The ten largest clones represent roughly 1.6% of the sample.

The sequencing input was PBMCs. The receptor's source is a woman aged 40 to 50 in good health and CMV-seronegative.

The CDR3 loop reads CSVEAPLDSSYEQYF. The DNA sequence is as follows: TGCAGCGTTGAAGCCCCGCTTGATAGCTCCTACGAGCAGTACTTC. In this chain, TRBV29-1 is recombined with TRBJ2-7; no confident D gene assignment can be made. The germline V gene specifies SQVTM as CDR1 and ANQGSEA as CDR2. Trimming removed 1 base from V and 0 bases from J, leaving 13 bases between the germline ends. From the cysteine through the phenylalanine, the CDR3 covers 15 amino acids. The read is trimmed to its CDR3 DNA, 45 bases read in frame from base 1.